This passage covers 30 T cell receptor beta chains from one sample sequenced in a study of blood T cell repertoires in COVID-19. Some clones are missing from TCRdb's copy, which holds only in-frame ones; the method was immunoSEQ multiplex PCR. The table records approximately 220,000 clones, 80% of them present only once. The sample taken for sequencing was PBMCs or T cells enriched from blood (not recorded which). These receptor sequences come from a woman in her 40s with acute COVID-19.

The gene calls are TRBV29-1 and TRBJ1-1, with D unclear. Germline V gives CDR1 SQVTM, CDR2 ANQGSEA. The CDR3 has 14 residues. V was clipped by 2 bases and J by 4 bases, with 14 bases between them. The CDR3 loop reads CSVERPGGPTEAFF. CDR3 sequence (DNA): TGCAGCGTTGAACGCCCCGGTGGGCCCACTGAAGCTTTCTTT.

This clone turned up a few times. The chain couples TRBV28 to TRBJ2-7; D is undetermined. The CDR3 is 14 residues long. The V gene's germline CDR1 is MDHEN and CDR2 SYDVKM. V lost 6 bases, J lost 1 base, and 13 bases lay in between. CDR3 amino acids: CASRPVPPSYEQYF. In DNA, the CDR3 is TGTGCCAGCAGGCCGGTTCCACCATCCTACGAGCAGTACTTC.

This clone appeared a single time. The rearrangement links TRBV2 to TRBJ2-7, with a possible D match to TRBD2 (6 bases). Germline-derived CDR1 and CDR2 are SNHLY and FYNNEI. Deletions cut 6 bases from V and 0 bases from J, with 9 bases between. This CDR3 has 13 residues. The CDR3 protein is CASSVGSSYEQYF. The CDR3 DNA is TGTGCCAGCAGCGTCGGGAGCTCCTACGAGCAGTACTTC.

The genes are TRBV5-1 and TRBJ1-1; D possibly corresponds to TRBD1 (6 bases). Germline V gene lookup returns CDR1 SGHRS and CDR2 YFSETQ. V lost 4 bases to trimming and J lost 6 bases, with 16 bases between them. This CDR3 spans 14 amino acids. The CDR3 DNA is TGCGCCAGCAGCCAACAGGGTAGTGGCGCTGAAGCTTTCTTT. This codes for CASSQQGSGAEAFF.

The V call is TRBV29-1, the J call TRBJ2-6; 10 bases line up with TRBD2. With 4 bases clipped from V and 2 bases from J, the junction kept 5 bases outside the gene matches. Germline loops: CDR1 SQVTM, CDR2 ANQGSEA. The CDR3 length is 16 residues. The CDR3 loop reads CSVGIAGGTGANVLTF. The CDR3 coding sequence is TGCAGCGTTGGTATAGCGGGGGGTACTGGGGCCAACGTCCTGACTTTC.

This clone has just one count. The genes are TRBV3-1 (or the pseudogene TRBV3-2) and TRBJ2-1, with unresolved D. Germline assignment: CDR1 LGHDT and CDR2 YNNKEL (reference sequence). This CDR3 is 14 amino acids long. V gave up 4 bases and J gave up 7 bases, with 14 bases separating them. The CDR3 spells CASSRVGLDNEQFF. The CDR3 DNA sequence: TGTGCCAGCAGCCGGGTTGGGCTTGATAATGAGCAGTTCTTC.

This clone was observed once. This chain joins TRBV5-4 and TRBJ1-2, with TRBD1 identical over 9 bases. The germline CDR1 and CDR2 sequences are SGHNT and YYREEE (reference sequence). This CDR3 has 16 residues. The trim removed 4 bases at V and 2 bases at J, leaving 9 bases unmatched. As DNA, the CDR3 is TGTGCCAGCAGCCAAATACGACAGGGGGGGAACTATGGCTACACCTTC. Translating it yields CASSQIRQGGNYGYTF.

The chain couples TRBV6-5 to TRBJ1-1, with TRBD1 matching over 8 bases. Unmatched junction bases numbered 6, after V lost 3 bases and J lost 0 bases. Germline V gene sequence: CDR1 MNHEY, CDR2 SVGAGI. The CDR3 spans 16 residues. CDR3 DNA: TGTGCCAGCAGTTATAGACGGACAGGGTTGAACACTGAAGCTTTCTTT. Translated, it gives CASSYRRTGLNTEAFF.

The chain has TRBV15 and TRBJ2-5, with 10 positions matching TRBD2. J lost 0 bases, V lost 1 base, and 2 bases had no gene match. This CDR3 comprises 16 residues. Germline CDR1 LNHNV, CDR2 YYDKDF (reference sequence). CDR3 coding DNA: TGTGCCACCAGCAGAGGTAGCGGGGGGTACCAAGAGACCCAGTACTTC. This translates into CATSRGSGGYQETQYF.

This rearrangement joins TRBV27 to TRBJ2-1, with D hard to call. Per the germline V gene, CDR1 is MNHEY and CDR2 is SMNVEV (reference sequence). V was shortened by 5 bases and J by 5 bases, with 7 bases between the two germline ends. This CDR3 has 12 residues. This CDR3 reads CASSPHDNEQFF. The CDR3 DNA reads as TGTGCCAGCAGTCCACATGACAATGAGCAGTTCTTC.

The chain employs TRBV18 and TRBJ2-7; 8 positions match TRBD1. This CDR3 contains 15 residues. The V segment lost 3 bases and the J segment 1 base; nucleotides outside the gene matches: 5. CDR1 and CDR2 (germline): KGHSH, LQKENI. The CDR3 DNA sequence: TGTGCCAGCTCACCCGGACAGGGAAGTTCCTACGAGCAGTACTTC. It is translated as CASSPGQGSSYEQYF.

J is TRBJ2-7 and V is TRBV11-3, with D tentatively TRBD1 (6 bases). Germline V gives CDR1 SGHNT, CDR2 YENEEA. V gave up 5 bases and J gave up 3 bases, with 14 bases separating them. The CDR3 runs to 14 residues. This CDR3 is CASSPTQGHYEQYF. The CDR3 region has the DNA TGTGCCAGCAGCCCCACCCAGGGGCACTACGAGCAGTACTTC.

The chain's CDR3 is CASSLRQVSNQPQHF. The CDR3 DNA sequence: TGTGCCAGCAGCTTGAGACAGGTTAGCAATCAGCCCCAGCATTTT. V is TRBV5-8 and J is TRBJ1-5; D perhaps matches TRBD1 (6 bases). V was pared by 1 base and J by 0 bases, with 8 bases between. This CDR3 is 15 amino acids long. CDR1 is SGHTS, CDR2 YDEGEE, per germline. The full variable domain, rest sourced from reference TRBV5-8 and TRBJ1-5, is EAGVTQSPTHLIKTRGQQATLRCSPISGHTSVYWYQQALGLGLQFLLWYDEGEERNRGNFPPRFSGRQFPNYSSELNVNALELEDSALYLCASSLRQVSNQPQHFGDGTRLSIL.

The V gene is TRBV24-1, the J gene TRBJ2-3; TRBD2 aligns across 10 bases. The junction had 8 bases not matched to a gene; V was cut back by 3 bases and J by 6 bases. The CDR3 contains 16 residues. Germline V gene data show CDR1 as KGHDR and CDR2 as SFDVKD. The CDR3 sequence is CATSDPGSGRPDTQYF. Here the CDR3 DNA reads TGTGCCACCAGTGATCCCGGTAGCGGGAGGCCCGATACGCAGTATTTT.

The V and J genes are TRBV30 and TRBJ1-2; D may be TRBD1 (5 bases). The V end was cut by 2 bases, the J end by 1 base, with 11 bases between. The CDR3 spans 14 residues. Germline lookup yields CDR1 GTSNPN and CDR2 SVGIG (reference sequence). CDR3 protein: CAWSRQGRNYGYTF. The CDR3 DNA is TGTGCCTGGAGTCGCCAGGGCCGTAACTATGGCTACACCTTC.

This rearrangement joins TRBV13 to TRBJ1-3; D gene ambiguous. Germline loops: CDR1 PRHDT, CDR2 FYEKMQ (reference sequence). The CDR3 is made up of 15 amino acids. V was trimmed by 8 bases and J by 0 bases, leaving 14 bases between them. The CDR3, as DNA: TGTGCCAGCGCCCTCGACTCTTACTCTGGAAACACCATATATTTT. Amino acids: CASALDSYSGNTIYF.

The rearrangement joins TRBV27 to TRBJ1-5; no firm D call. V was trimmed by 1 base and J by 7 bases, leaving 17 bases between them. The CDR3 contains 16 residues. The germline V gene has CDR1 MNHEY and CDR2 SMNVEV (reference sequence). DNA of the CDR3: TGTGCCAGCAGTTTATTAGGTTCGGGAGGGAGGCAGCCCCAGCATTTT. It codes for CASSLLGSGGRQPQHF.

CDR3 in amino acids: CASSPEGTGYGYTF. CDR3 DNA sequence: TGCGCCAGCAGCCCGGAGGGGACAGGCTATGGCTACACCTTC. The chain links TRBV5-1 to TRBJ1-2; 8 nucleotides align to TRBD1. This CDR3 is 14 amino acids long. Per the germline V gene, CDR1 is SGHRS and CDR2 is YFSETQ. The V and J ends lost 4 bases and 4 bases, in that order; junction bases with no gene match: 6.

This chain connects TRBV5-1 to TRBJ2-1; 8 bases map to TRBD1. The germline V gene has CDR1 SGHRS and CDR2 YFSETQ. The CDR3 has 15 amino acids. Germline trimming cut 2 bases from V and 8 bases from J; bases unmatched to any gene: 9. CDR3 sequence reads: CASSFGQGGGDEQFF. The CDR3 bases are TGCGCCAGCAGCTTCGGACAGGGAGGAGGCGATGAGCAGTTCTTC. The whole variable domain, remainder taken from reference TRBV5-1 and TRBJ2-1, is KAGVTQTPRYLIKTRGQQVTLSCSPISGHRSVSWYQQTPGQGLQFLFEYFSETQRNKGNFPGRFSGRQFSNSRSEMNVSTLELGDSALYLCASSFGQGGGDEQFFGPGTRLTVL.

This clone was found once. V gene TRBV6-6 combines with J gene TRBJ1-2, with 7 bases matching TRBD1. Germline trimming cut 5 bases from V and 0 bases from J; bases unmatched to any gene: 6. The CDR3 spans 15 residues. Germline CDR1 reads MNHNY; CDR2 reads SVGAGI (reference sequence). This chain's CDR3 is CASSNRQGANYGYTF. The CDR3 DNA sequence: TGTGCCAGCAGTAATCGACAGGGAGCTAACTATGGCTACACCTTC.

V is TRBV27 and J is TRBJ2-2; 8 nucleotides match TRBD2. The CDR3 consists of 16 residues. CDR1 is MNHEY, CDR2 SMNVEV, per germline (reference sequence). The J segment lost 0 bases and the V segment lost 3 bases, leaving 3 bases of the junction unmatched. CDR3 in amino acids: CASSFSGGPNTGELFF. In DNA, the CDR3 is TGTGCCAGCAGTTTTTCGGGAGGGCCGAACACCGGGGAGCTGTTTTTT.

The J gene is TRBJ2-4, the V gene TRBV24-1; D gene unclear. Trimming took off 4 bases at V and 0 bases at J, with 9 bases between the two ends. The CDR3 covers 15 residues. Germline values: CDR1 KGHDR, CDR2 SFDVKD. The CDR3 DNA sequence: TGTGCCACCAGTGACGGCGGTTCAGCCAAAAACATTCAGTACTTC. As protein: CATSDGGSAKNIQYF.

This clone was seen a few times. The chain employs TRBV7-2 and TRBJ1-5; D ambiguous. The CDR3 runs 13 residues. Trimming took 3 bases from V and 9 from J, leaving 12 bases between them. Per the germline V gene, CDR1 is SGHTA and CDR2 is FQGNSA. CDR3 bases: TGTGCCAGCAGCTTTACGGAGTGGTCGCCCCAGCATTTT. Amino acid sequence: CASSFTEWSPQHF.

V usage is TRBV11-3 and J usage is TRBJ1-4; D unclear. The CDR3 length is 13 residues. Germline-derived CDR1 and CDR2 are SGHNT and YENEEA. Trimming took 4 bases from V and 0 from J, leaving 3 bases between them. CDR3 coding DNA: TGTGCCAGCAGCTCCTCAACTAATGAAAAACTGTTTTTT. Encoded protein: CASSSSTNEKLFF. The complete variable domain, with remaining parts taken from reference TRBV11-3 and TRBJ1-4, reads EAGVVQSPRYKIIEKKQPVAFWCNPISGHNTLYWYLQNLGQGPELLIRYENEEAVDDSQLPKDRFSAERLKGVDSTLKIQPAELGDSAVYLCASSSSTNEKLFFGSGTQLSVL.

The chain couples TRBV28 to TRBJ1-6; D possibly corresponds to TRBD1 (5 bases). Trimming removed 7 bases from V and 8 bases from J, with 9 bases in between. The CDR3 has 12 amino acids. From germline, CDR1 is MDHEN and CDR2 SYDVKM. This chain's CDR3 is CASTGGDSPLHF. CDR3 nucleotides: TGTGCCAGCACCGGGGGTGATTCACCCCTCCACTTT.

The CDR3 DNA sequence: TGTGCCTGGAGTTTCGGAGACAATCAGCCCCAGCATTTT. It codes for CAWSFGDNQPQHF. This rearrangement joins TRBV30 to TRBJ1-5, with D hard to call. Looked up from germline, CDR1 is GTSNPN and CDR2 is SVGIG (reference sequence). Trimming took 2 bases from V and 3 from J, leaving 8 bases between them. The CDR3 is made up of 13 amino acids.

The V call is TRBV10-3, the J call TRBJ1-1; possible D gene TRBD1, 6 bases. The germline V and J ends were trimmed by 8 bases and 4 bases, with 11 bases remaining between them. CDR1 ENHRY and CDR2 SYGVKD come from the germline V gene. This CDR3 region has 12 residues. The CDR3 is CAIGEGGTEAFF. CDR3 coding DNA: TGTGCCATCGGGGAAGGGGGCACTGAAGCTTTCTTT.

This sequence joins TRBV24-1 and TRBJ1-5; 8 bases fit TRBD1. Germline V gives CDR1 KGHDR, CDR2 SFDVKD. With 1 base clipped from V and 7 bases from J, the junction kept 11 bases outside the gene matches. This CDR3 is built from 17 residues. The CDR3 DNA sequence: TGTGCCACCAGTGATTTTCTCCGCGCGACAGGGGTCCAGCCCCAGCATTTT. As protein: CATSDFLRATGVQPQHF.

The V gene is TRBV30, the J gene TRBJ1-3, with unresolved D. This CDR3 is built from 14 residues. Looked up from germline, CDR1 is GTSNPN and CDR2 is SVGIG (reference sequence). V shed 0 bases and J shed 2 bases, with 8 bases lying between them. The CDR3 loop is CAWSVGGTGNTIYF. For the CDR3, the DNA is TGTGCCTGGAGTGTCGGCGGGACTGGAAACACCATATATTTT.

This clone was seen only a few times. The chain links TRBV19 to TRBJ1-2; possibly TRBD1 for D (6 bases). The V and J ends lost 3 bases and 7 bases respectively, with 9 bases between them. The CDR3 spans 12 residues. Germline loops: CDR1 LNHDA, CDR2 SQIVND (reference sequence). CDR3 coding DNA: TGTGCCAGTAGTATGAGGGGGTCTGGCTACACCTTC. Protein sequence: CASSMRGSGYTF.